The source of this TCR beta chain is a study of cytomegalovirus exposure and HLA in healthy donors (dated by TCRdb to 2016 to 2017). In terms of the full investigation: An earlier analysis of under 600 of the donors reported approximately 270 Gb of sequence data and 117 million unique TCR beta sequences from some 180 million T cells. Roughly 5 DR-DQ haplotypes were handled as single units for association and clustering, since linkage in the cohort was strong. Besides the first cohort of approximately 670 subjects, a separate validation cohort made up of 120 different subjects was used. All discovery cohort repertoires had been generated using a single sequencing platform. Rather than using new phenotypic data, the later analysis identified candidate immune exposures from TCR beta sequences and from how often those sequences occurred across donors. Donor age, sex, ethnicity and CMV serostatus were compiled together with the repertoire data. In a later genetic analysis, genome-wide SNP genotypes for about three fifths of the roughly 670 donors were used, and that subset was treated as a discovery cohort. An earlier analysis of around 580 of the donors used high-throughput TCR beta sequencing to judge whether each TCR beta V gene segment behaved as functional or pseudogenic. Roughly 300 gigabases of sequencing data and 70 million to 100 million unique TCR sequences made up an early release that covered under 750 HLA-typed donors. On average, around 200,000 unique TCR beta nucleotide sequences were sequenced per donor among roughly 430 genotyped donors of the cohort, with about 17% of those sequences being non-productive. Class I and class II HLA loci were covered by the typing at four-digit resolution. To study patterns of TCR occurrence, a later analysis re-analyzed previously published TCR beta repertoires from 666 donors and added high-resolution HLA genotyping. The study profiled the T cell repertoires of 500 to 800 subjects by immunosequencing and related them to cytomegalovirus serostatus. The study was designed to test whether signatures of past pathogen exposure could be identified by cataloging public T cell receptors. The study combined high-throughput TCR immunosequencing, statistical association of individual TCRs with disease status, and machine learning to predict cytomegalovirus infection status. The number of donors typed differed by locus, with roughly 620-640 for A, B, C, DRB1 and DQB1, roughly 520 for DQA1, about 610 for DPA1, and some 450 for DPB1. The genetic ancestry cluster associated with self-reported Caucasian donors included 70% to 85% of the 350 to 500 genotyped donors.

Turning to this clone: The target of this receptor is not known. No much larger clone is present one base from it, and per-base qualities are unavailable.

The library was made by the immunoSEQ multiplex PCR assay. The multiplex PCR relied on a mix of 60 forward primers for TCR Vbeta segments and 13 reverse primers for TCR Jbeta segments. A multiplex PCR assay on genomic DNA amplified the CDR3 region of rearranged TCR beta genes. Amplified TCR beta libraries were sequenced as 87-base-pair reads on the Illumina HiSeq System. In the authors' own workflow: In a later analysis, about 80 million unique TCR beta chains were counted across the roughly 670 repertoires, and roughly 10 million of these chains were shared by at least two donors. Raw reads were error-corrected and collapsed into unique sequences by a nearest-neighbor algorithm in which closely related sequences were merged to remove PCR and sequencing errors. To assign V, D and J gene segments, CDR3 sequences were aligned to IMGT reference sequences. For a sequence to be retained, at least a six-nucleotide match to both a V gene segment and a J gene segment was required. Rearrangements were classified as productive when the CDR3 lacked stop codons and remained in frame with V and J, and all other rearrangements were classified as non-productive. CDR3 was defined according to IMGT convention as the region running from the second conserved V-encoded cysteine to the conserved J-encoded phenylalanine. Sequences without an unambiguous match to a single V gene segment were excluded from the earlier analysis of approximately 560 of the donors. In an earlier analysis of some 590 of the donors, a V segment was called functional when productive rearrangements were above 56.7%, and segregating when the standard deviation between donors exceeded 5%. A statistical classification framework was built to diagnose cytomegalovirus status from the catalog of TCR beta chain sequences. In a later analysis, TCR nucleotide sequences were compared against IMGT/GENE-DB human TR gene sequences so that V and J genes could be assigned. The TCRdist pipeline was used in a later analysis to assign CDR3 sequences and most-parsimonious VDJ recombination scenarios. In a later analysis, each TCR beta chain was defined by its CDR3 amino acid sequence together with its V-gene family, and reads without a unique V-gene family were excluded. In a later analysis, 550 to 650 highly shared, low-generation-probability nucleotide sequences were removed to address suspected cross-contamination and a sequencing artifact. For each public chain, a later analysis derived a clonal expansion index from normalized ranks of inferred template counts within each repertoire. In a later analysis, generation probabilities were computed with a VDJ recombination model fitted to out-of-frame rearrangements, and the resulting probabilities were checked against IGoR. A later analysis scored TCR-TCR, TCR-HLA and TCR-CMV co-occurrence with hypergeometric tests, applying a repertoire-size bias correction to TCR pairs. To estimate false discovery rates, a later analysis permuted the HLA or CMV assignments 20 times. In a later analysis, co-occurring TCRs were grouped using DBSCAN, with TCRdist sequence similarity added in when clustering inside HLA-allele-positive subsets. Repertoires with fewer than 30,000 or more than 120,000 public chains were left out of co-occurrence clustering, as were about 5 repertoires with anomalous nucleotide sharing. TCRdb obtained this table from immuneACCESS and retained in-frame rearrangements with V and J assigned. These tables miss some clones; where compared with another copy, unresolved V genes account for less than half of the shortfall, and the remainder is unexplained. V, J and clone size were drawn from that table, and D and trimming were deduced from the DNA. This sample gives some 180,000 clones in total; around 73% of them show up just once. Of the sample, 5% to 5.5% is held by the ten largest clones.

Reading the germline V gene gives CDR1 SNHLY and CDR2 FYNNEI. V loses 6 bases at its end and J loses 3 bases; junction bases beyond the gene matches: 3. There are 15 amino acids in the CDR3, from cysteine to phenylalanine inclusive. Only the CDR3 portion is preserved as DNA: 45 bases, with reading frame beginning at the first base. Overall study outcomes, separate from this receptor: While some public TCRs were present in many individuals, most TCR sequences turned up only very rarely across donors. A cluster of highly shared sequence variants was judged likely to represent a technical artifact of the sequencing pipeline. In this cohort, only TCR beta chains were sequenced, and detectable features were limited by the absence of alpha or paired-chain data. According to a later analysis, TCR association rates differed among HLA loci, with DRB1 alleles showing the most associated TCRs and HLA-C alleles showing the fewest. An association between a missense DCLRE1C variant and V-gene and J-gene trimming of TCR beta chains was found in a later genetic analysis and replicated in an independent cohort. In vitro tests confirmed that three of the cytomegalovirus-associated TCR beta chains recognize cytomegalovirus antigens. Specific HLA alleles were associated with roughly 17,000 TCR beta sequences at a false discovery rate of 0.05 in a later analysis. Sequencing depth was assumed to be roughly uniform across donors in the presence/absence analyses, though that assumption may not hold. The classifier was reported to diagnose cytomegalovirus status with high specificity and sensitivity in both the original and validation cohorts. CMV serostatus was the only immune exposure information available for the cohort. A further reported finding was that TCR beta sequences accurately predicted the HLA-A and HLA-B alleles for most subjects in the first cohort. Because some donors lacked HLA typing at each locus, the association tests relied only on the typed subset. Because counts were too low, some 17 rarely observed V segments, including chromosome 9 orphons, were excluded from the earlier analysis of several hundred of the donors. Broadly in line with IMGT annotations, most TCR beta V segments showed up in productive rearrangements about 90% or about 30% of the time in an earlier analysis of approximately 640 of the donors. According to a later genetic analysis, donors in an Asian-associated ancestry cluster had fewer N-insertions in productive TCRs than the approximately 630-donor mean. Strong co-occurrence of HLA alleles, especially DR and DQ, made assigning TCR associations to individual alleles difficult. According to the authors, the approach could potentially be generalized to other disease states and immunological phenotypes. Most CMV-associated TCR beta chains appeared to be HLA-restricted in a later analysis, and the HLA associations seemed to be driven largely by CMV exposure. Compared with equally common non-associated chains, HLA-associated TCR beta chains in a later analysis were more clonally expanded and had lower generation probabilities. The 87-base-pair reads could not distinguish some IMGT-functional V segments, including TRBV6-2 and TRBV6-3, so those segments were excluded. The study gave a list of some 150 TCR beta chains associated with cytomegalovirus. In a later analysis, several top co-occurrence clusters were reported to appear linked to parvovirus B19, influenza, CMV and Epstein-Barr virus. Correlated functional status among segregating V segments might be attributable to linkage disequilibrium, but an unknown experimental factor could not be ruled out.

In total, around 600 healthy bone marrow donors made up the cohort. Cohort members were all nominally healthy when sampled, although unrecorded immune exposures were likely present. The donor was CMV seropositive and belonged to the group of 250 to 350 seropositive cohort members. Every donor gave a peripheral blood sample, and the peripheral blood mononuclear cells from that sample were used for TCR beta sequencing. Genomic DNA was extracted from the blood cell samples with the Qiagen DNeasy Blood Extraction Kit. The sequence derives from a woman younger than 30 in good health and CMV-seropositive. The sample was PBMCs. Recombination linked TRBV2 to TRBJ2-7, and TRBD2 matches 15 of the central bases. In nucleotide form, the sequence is TGTGCCAGCAGCGAGGGACTAGCGGGGGGCTACGAGCAGTACTTC. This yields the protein CASSEGLAGGYEQYF.